The following is a TCR beta chain sequence with its context. In germline, CDR1 is MNHEY, CDR2 SMNVEV (reference sequence). This CDR3 has 14 residues. V was clipped by 3 bases and J by 6 bases; unmatched bases: 2. Some clones are missing from TCRdb's copy, which holds only in-frame ones; the method was immunoSEQ multiplex PCR. The sample records roughly 500,000 clones, approximately 95% being singletons. This entry comes from a study of shared clonotypes between healthy human individuals. This chain connects TRBV27 to TRBJ2-2, with 9 bases aligning to TRBD2. Sequenced: naive CD4+ T cells sorted from blood. Subset described: CD45RA+ positively selected. The TCR originated in a woman younger than 45 in good health. CDR3: CASSLAGGPGELFF. Written as DNA, the CDR3 is TGTGCCAGCAGTTTGGCGGGAGGGCCCGGGGAGCTGTTTTTT.